A single sample gave rise to the 27 T cell receptor beta chains below, sequenced in a study of blood T cell repertoires in COVID-19. Profiled with immunoSEQ multiplex PCR; TCRdb holds only in-frame clones, not every one. Counted here are about 91,000 clones, about 91% occurring once; the ten biggest clones make up around 8.1%. Sequenced: peripheral blood. Every receptor here comes from a woman aged 70-85 years with acute or convalescent COVID-19.

This clone was seen more than once but under ten times. The J gene is TRBJ2-7, the V gene TRBV9; 10 bases are shared with TRBD2. CDR1 is SGDLS and CDR2 is YYNGEE in the germline V gene. This CDR3 is built from 15 residues. V was pared by 0 bases and J by 4 bases, with 4 bases of the junction left unmatched. In nucleotides, the CDR3 is TGTGCCAGCAGCGTAGCGAGCGGGAGGGATTACGAGCAGTACTTC. Translation gives CASSVASGRDYEQYF.

V gene TRBV2 combines with J gene TRBJ2-3; D gene uncertain. V was shortened by 6 bases and J by 5 bases, with 6 bases between the two germline ends. Germline loops: CDR1 SNHLY, CDR2 FYNNEI. The CDR3 runs 11 residues. The CDR3 region has the DNA TGTGCCAGCAGGATGAGAGATACGCAGTATTTT. It is translated as CASRMRDTQYF.

The chain carries TRBV2 and TRBJ1-2; D is undetermined. The CDR3 is 12 residues long. V lost 0 bases, J lost 5 bases, and 4 bases lay in between. Germline lookup yields CDR1 SNHLY and CDR2 FYNNEI. The CDR3, as DNA: TGTGCCAGCAGTGAAGCCGTATATGGCTACACCTTC. It translates to CASSEAVYGYTF.

The CDR3 here is CASSTPRVTEAFF. The CDR3 DNA reads as TGTGCCAGTAGTACCCCACGGGTCACTGAAGCTTTCTTT. The V gene is TRBV19, the J gene TRBJ1-1; D is unclear. Germline V gene data show CDR1 as LNHDA and CDR2 as SQIVND (reference sequence). The V end lost 4 bases, the J end lost 4 bases, and 10 bases lay between the germline ends. This CDR3 is 13 amino acids long.

The chain links TRBV28 to TRBJ1-2; D might be TRBD1 (5 bases). Germline V gene sequence: CDR1 MDHEN, CDR2 SYDVKM. V was cut by 2 bases and J by 0 bases, with 22 bases left in between. The CDR3 is made up of 19 amino acids. This CDR3 is CASSLGGGKIERANYGYTF. DNA of the CDR3: TGTGCCAGCAGTTTAGGGGGGGGAAAGATTGAACGAGCTAACTATGGCTACACCTTC.

The genes are TRBV19 and TRBJ2-2; 8 nucleotides line up with TRBD1. Germline CDR1 reads LNHDA; CDR2 reads SQIVND (reference sequence). V lost 2 bases to trimming and J lost 3 bases; unmatched junction nucleotides: 5. The CDR3 consists of 16 residues. The CDR3 here is CASSIRQTGDTGELFF. CDR3 DNA sequence: TGTGCCAGTAGTATAAGGCAGACAGGGGACACCGGGGAGCTGTTTTTT.

The V call is TRBV5-6, the J call TRBJ1-1; the D gene is possibly TRBD1 (5 bases). CDR3 length: 13 amino acids. CDR1 and CDR2 from the germline V gene are SGHDT and YYEEEE. Trimming stripped 4 bases from V and 3 bases from J, with 10 bases between. For the CDR3, the DNA is TGTGCCAGCAGCCTAGGGGCAGACACTGAAGCTTTCTTT. Translation: CASSLGADTEAFF. The full variable domain, its missing parts supplied by reference TRBV5-6 and TRBJ1-1, is DAGVTQSPTHLIKTRGQQVTLRCSPKSGHDTVSWYQQALGQGPQFIFQYYEEEERQRGNFPDRFSGHQFPNYSSELNVNALLLGDSALYLCASSLGADTEAFFGQGTRLTVV.

The table lists this clone with a count of one. CDR3 sequence reads: CASSLVRASTDTQYF. The CDR3 region has the DNA TGTGCCAGCAGCTTAGTCAGGGCAAGCACAGATACGCAGTATTTT. V and J are TRBV7-9 and TRBJ2-3, with a tentative D call TRBD1 (5 bases). Trimming left V 1 base short and J 0 bases short, with 8 bases between. The germline V gene encodes CDR1 SEHNR and CDR2 FQNEAQ (reference sequence). There are 15 residues in the CDR3.

The chain employs TRBV3-1 (or the pseudogene TRBV3-2) and TRBJ1-1, with D hard to call. The V and J ends lost 5 bases and 1 base respectively, with 11 bases between them. The CDR3 covers 14 residues. CDR1 and CDR2 (germline): LGHDT, YNNKEL (reference sequence). The CDR3, as DNA: TGTGCCAGCAGCGCGGGTATTGGGAACACTGAAGCTTTCTTT. Translating gives CASSAGIGNTEAFF.

This clone appeared a single time. This chain uses TRBV14 with TRBJ2-1, with 10 positions matching TRBD2. The V gene's germline CDR1 is SGHDN and CDR2 FVKESK. With 1 base clipped from V and 7 bases from J, the junction kept 7 bases outside the gene matches. This CDR3 comprises 16 residues. The CDR3 DNA is TGTGCCAGCAGCCAAGCCGGGACTAGCGTTAAGAATGAGCAGTTCTTC. Protein: CASSQAGTSVKNEQFF.

This chain uses TRBV3-1 (or the pseudogene TRBV3-2) with TRBJ1-5; perhaps TRBD1 as D (6 bases). There are 16 residues in the CDR3. Germline-derived CDR1 and CDR2 are LGHDT and YNNKEL (reference sequence). V was pared by 4 bases and J by 1 base, with 14 bases between. CDR3 DNA sequence: TGTGCCAGCAGCCTAGGGGGTGGAGGAAGCAATCAGCCCCAGCATTTT. Translating gives CASSLGGGGSNQPQHF.

This rearrangement joins TRBV4-1 to TRBJ1-5, with a tentative D call TRBD1 (6 bases). Germline CDR1 MGHRA, CDR2 YSYEKL. V was cut by 4 bases and J by 11 bases, with 21 bases left in between. This CDR3 comprises 15 residues. This chain's CDR3 is CASSPTSGGRIAQHF. CDR3 sequence (DNA): TGCGCCAGCAGCCCCACTTCGGGGGGCCGGATAGCCCAGCATTTT.

The sample holds one count of this clone. The rearrangement joins TRBV7-8 to TRBJ1-5; D is unclear. Trimming took off 5 bases at V and 0 bases at J, with 11 bases between the two ends. The germline gives CDR1 SGHVS, CDR2 FQNEAQ. The CDR3 covers 15 residues. CDR3 region: CASSPSPYSNQPQHF. CDR3 DNA sequence: TGTGCCAGCAGCCCTAGCCCTTATAGCAATCAGCCCCAGCATTTT.

V is TRBV11-1 and J is TRBJ1-2; D ambiguous. Trimming cost V 5 bases and J 6 bases, with 13 bases left between them. CDR1 and CDR2 (germline): SGHAT, FQDESV (reference sequence). This CDR3 has 13 residues. In DNA form, the CDR3 reads TGTGCCAGCAGCCACGGGTCGAAGGATGGCTACACCTTC. Its translation is CASSHGSKDGYTF.

This clone was seen just once. The chain couples TRBV28 to TRBJ1-3; 7 bases fit TRBD1. Trimming at V came to 5 bases and at J to 0 bases, leaving 10 bases not matched to a gene. There are 17 residues in the CDR3. CDR1 is MDHEN and CDR2 is SYDVKM in the germline V gene. Written as DNA, the CDR3 is TGTGCCAGCAGTCTCAAGACAGGGTCAATCTCTGGAAACACCATATATTTT. Protein: CASSLKTGSISGNTIYF. Full variable domain (outside the CDR3, taken from reference TRBV28 and TRBJ1-3): DVKVTQSSRYLVKRTGEKVFLECVQDMDHENMFWYRQDPGLGLRLIYFSYDVKMKEKGDIPEGYSVSREKKERFSLILESASTNQTSMYLCASSLKTGSISGNTIYFGEGSWLTVV.

This clone appeared once. V gene TRBV9 combines with J gene TRBJ2-1; D is unclear. Germline-derived CDR1 and CDR2 are SGDLS and YYNGEE. V dropped 0 bases and J dropped 5 bases, with 12 bases sitting between them. The CDR3 has 15 amino acids. The DNA for the CDR3 is TGTGCCAGCAGCGTAGGTCAGCGCGGCAACAATGAGCAGTTCTTC. Protein product: CASSVGQRGNNEQFF.

This clone was detected only a few times. This chain joins TRBV5-1 and TRBJ2-3; D remains ambiguous. V shed 4 bases and J shed 0 bases, with 18 bases lying between them. The V gene's germline CDR1 is SGHRS and CDR2 YFSETQ. The CDR3 sequence is 17 residues long. In nucleotides, the CDR3 is TGCGCCAGCAGCGAGATTGGGCTACCCACTAGCACAGATACGCAGTATTTT. As protein: CASSEIGLPTSTDTQYF.

V is TRBV24-1 and J is TRBJ1-4, with D hard to call. Germline assignment: CDR1 KGHDR and CDR2 SFDVKD. The CDR3 loop spans 15 amino acids. With 4 bases removed from V and 7 bases from J, the gap between germline ends came to 15 bases. This CDR3 is CATSEGRWESEKLFF. CDR3 bases: TGTGCCACCAGTGAAGGACGATGGGAGAGTGAAAAACTGTTTTTT.

The chain couples TRBV5-6 to TRBJ1-1; unclear D gene. This CDR3 comprises 13 residues. The ends were cut back, 6 bases at V and 0 bases at J, with 9 bases in the middle. The germline gives CDR1 SGHDT, CDR2 YYEEEE. The CDR3 bases are TGTGCCAGCACTGGTCGGGTGAACACTGAAGCTTTCTTT. It specifies CASTGRVNTEAFF.

The V call is TRBV18, the J call TRBJ1-5, with D uncertain. Trimming shortened V by 0 bases and J by 7 bases, and 10 bases separated the two germline ends. CDR3 size: 14 residues. Germline V lookup: CDR1 KGHSH, CDR2 LQKENI. CDR3 bases: TGTGCCAGCTCACCACCAGAACAGATCCAGCCCCAGCATTTT. This gives the protein CASSPPEQIQPQHF.

V gene TRBV5-1 combines with J gene TRBJ2-3; 12 nucleotides align to TRBD2. This CDR3 region has 16 residues. Germline V gene data show CDR1 as SGHRS and CDR2 as YFSETQ. V gave up 4 bases and J gave up 4 bases; unmatched junction bases: 7. The CDR3 coding sequence is TGCGCCAGCAGCCAGACTAGCGGGAGCACACCAGATACGCAGTATTTT. Residues: CASSQTSGSTPDTQYF.

V gene TRBV15 combines with J gene TRBJ1-1, with a weak D call TRBD1 (5 bases). Looked up from germline, CDR1 is LNHNV and CDR2 is YYDKDF (reference sequence). The ends were cut back, 10 bases at V and 1 base at J, with 13 bases in the middle. The CDR3 is 13 residues long. CDR3 in DNA: TGTGCCATCCAGAAAGGGGAGAACACTGAAGCTTTCTTT. This sequence encodes CAIQKGENTEAFF.

This chain uses TRBV6-5 with TRBJ2-3; 8 bases are a match to TRBD1. Germline CDR1 reads MNHEY; CDR2 reads SVGAGI. The CDR3 runs to 16 residues. Trimming took 0 bases from V and 6 from J; bases not matched to a gene: 8. This CDR3 reads CASSYSALDRGDTQYF. As DNA, the CDR3 is TGTGCCAGCAGTTACTCCGCACTTGACAGGGGTGATACGCAGTATTTT.

The chain carries TRBV7-2 and TRBJ2-7; TRBD2 matches at 11 bases. The CDR3 consists of 17 residues. Germline V gives CDR1 SGHTA, CDR2 FQGNSA. The J segment lost 3 bases and the V segment lost 5 bases, leaving 12 bases of the junction unmatched. CDR3 nucleotide sequence: TGTGCCAGCAGCCCTCTTGGGACTAGCGGAAGACTCTACGAGCAGTACTTC. The encoded protein is CASSPLGTSGRLYEQYF.

This clone was picked up one time. The chain is built from TRBV5-5 and TRBJ1-3; no definite D call. The CDR3 is 16 residues long. Germline assignment: CDR1 SGHKS and CDR2 YYEKEE (reference sequence). V dropped 2 bases and J dropped 3 bases, with 15 bases sitting between them. The CDR3, as DNA: TGTGCCAGCAGCTTATCCCGTCTCTTCAGTGGAAACACCATATATTTT. As protein: CASSLSRLFSGNTIYF.

V and J are TRBV2 and TRBJ1-4, with D possibly matching TRBD1 (5 bases). There are 14 residues in the CDR3. Per the germline V gene, CDR1 is SNHLY and CDR2 is FYNNEI. Trimming removed 6 bases from V and 7 bases from J, with 15 bases in between. Here the CDR3 DNA reads TGTGCCAGCAGCCAGGGAGAGGGAGGTGAAAAACTGTTTTTT. This encodes CASSQGEGGEKLFF.

The rearrangement links TRBV29-1 to TRBJ1-1; 8 nucleotides align to TRBD1. V trimming: 5 bases; J trimming: 0 bases; junction bases outside the gene matches: 8. The CDR3 is 15 amino acids. Germline V gene sequence: CDR1 SQVTM, CDR2 ANQGSEA. The CDR3 DNA sequence: TGCAGCGTTAAATGGACAGGGACGATGAACACTGAAGCTTTCTTT. Protein product: CSVKWTGTMNTEAFF.